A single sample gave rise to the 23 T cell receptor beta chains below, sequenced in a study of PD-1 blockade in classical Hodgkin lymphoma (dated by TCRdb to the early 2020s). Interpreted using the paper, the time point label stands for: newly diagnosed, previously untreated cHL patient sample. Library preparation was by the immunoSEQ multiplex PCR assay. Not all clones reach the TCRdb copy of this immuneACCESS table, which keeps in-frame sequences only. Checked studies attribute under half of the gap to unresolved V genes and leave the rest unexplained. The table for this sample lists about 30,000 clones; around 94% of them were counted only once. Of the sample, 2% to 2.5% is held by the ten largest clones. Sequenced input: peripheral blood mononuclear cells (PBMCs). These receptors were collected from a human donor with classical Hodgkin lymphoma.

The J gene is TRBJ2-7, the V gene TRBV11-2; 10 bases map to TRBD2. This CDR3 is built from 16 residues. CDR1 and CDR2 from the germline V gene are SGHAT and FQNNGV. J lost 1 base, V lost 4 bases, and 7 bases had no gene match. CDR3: CASSSLAGGPSYEQYF. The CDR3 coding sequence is TGTGCCAGCAGCTCCTTAGCGGGGGGACCTTCCTACGAGCAGTACTTC. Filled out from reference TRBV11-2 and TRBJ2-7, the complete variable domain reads EAGVAQSPRYKIIEKRQSVAFWCNPISGHATLYWYQQILGQGPKLLIQFQNNGVVDDSQLPKDRFSAERLKGVDSTLKIQPAKLEDSAVYLCASSSLAGGPSYEQYFGPGTRLTVT.

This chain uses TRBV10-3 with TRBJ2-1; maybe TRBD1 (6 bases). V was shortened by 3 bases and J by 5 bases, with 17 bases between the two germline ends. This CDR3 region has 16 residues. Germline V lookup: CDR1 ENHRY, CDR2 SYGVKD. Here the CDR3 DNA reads TGTGCCATCAGTGATGTATGGGGGCTTAAAAACAATGAGCAGTTCTTC. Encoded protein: CAISDVWGLKNNEQFF.

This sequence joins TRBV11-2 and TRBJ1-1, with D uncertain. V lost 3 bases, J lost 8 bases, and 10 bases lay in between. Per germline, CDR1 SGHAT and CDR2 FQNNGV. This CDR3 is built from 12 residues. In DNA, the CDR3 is TGTGCCAGCAGCTTCTTGGGATACGAAGCTTTCTTT. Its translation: CASSFLGYEAFF.

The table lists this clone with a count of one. The CDR3 region is CASSLPTSGSYEQYF. Here the CDR3 DNA reads TGTGCCAGCAGCTTGCCGACTAGCGGGAGTTACGAGCAGTACTTC. The chain is built from TRBV11-2 and TRBJ2-7; 12 bases map to TRBD2. Germline lookup yields CDR1 SGHAT and CDR2 FQNNGV. This CDR3 is built from 15 residues. V shed 3 bases and J 4 bases; nucleotides not matched to a gene: 4.

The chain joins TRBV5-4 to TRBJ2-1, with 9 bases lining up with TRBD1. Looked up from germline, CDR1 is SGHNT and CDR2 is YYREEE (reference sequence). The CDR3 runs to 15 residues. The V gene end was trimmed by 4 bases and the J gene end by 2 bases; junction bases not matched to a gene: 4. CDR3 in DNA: TGTGCCAGCAGCCAAGGACAGGGGCCCTACAATGAGCAGTTCTTC. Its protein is CASSQGQGPYNEQFF.

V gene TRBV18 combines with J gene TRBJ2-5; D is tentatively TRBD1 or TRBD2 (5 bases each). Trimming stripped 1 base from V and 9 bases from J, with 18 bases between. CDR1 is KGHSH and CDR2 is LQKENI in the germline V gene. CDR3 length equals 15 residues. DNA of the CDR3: TGTGCCAGCTCACCACGGGGCAAATCAGACGGGGCCCAGTACTTC. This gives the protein CASSPRGKSDGAQYF.

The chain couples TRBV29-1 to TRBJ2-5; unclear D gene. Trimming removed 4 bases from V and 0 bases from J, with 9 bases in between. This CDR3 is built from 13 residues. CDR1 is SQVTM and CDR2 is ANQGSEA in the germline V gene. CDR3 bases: TGCAGCGTTGCCCACAGCGACCAAGAGACCCAGTACTTC. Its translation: CSVAHSDQETQYF.

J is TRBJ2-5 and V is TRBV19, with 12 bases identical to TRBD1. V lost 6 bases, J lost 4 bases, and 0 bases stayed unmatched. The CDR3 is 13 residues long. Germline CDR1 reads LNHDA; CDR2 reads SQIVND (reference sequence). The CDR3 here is CASRGQGAETQYF. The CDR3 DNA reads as TGTGCCAGTAGGGGACAGGGGGCAGAGACCCAGTACTTC.

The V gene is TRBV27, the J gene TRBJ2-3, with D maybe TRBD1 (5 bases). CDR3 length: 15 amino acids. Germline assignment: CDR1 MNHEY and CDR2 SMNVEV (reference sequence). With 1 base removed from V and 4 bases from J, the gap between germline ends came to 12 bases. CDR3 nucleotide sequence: TGTGCCAGCAGTTTATACCCAGGGTTTCCAGATACGCAGTATTTT. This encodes CASSLYPGFPDTQYF.

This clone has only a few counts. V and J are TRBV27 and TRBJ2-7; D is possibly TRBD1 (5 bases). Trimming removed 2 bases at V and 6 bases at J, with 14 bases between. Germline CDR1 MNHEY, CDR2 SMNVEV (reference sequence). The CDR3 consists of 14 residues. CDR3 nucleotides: TGTGCCAGCAGTTTAAGCAGGGCAGGCACCGAGCAGTACTTC. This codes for CASSLSRAGTEQYF.

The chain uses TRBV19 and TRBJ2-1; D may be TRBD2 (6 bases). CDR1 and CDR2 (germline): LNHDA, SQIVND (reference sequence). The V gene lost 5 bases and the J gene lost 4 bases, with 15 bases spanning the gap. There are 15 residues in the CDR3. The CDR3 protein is CASSPNPGGYNEQFF. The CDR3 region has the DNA TGTGCCAGTAGTCCCAATCCAGGAGGGTACAATGAGCAGTTCTTC.

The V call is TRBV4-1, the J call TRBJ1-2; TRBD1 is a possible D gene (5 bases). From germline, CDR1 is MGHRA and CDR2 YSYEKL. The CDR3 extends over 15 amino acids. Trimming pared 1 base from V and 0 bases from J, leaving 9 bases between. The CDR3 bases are TGCGCCAGCAGCCAAGGGGGCGGATCTAACTATGGCTACACCTTC. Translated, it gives CASSQGGGSNYGYTF.

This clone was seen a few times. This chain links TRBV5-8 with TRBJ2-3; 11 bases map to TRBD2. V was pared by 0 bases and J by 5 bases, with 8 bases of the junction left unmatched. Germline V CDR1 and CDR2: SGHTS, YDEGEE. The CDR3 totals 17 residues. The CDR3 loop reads CASSLGIAGGPGDTQYF. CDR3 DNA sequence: TGTGCCAGCAGCTTGGGGATAGCGGGAGGGCCGGGAGATACGCAGTATTTT.

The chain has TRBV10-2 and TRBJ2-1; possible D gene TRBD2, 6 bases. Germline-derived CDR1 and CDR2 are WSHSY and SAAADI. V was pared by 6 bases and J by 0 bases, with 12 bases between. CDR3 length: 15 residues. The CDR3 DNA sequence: TGCGCCAGCAGATCCGGGACTTACTCCTACAATGAGCAGTTCTTC. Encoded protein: CASRSGTYSYNEQFF.

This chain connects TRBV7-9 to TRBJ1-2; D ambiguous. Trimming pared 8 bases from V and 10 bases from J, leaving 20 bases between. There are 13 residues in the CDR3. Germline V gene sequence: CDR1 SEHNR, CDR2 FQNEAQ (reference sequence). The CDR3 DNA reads TGTGCCAGCGTCCGGGTTTATGGCATGGACTACACCTTC. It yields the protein CASVRVYGMDYTF.

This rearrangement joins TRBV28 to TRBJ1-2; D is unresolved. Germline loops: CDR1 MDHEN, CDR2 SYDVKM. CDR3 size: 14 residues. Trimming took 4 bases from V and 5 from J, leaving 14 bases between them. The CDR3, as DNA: TGTGCCAGCAGTTACCCTCCCCAGGCTTATGGCTACACCTTC. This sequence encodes CASSYPPQAYGYTF.

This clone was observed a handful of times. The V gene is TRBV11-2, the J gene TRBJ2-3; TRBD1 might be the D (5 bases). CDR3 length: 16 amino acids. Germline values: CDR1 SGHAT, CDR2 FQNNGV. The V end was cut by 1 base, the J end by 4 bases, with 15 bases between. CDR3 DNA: TGTGCCAGCAGCTTAGCTGCAGGGTGGGTCGCAGATACGCAGTATTTT. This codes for CASSLAAGWVADTQYF.

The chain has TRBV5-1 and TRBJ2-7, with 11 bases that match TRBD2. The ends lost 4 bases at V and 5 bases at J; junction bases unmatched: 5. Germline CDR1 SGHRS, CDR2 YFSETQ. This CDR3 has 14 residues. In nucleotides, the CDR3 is TGCGCCAGCAGCCCGGGACTAGCGGAGGACGAGCAGTACTTC. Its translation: CASSPGLAEDEQYF.

This chain's CDR3 is CASSIAGGGNEQFF. The CDR3 bases are TGTGCCAGTAGTATTGCGGGAGGGGGGAATGAGCAGTTCTTC. The chain joins TRBV19 to TRBJ2-1, with 9 bases aligning to TRBD2. V lost 3 bases to trimming and J lost 7 bases; unmatched junction nucleotides: 4. Germline CDR1 is LNHDA and CDR2 is SQIVND (reference sequence). CDR3 length: 14 residues.

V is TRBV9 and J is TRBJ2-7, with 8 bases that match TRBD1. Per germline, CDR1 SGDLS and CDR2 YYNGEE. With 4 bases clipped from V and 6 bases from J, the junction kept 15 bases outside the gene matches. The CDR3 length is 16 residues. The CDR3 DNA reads TGTGCCAGCAGCTTCGAGATAGGACAGGGCCGAGGCGAGCAGTACTTC. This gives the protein CASSFEIGQGRGEQYF. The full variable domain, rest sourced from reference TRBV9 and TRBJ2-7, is DSGVTQTPKHLITATGQRVTLRCSPRSGDLSVYWYQQSLDQGLQFLIQYYNGEERAKGNILERFSAQQFPDLHSELNLSSLELGDSALYFCASSFEIGQGRGEQYFGPGTRLTVT.

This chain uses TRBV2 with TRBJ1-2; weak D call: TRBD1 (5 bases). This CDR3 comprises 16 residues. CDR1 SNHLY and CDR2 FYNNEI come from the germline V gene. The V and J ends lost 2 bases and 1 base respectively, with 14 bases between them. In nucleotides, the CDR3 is TGTGCCAGCAGTGAATCTTACAGGACCTTTAACTATGGCTACACCTTC. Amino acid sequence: CASSESYRTFNYGYTF.

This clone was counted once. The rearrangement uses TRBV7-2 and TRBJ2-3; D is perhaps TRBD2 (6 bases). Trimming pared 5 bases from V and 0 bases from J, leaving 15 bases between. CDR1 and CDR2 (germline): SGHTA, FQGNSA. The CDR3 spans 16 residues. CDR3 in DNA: TGTGCCAGCAGCCTCGAACTTAGCGGTAGCACAGATACGCAGTATTTT. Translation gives CASSLELSGSTDTQYF. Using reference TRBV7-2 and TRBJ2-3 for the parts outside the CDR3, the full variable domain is GAGVSQSPSNKVTEKGKDVELRCDPISGHTALYWYRQSLGQGLEFLIYFQGNSAPDKSGLPSDRFSAERTGGSVSTLTIQRTQQEDSAVYLCASSLELSGSTDTQYFGPGTRLTVL.

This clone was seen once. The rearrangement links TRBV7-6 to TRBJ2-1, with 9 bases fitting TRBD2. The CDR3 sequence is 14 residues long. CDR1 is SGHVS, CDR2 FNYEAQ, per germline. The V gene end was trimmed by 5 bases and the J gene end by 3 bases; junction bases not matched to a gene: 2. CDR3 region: CASSGTSNYNEQFF. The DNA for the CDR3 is TGTGCCAGCAGCGGGACTAGCAACTACAATGAGCAGTTCTTC.